The rows below give T cell receptor beta chains drawn from one sample of a study of regulatory T cells in long-lasting Graves disease. TCRdb itself ran the multiplex PCR reads through MiXCR, one entry per CDR3 protein. Of about 470,000 distinct CDR3 sequences in the sample, around a fifth were seen once. The sequencing here drew on peripheral blood mononuclear cells (PBMCs), taken when the disease was refractory, from a patient treated with antithyroid drugs. The origin of the receptors is a female donor with Graves disease. CDR3s include the opening cysteine and the closing phenylalanine or tryptophan. Fields, in order: J gene, V gene, CDR3 protein.

TRBJ2-2,TRBV9,CASSVRRENTGELFF
TRBJ1-1,TRBV27,CASSSPRGRGLGNTEAFF
TRBJ1-6,TRBV15,CATGKFSYNSPLHF
TRBJ2-7,TRBV6-5,CASSSSRQGSYEQYF
TRBJ1-6,TRBV28,CASGGDYNSPLHF
TRBJ1-1,TRBV7-9,CASSPLRAGIDENTEAFF
TRBJ1-1,TRBV5-1,CASSFGQTNTEAFF
TRBJ1-2,TRBV29-1,CSVEDPKSNYGYTF
TRBJ1-1,TRBV18,CASSPSSQAPNF
TRBJ2-7,TRBV12-3/TRBV12-4,CASSPYRRVYEQYF
TRBJ1-1,TRBV19,CASSSDQGILAEAFF
TRBJ1-1,TRBV28,CASSLDSYLRAFF
TRBJ1-1,TRBV29-1,CSILVGQGFAFF
TRBJ1-2,TRBV20-1,CSARPRGRGYTF
TRBJ2-7,TRBV6-5,CASSYRNPEDEQYF
TRBJ1-2,TRBV29-1,CSVGEAFGGHGIAYTF
TRBJ2-7,TRBV6-2/TRBV6-3,CASSYDIRMEVTAYEQYF
TRBJ2-5,TRBV3-1,CASSHLGLAGGPWDVTQYF
TRBJ1-2,TRBV12-3/TRBV12-4,CASEGINYGYTF
TRBJ2-5,TRBV7-8,CASSLAFGRDSKETQYF
TRBJ1-5,TRBV6-5,CASSYGGNQPQHF
TRBJ2-5,TRBV12-3/TRBV12-4,CASRPGQQETQYF
TRBJ1-1,TRBV29-1,CSVEDPLGRGRATFF
TRBJ2-5,TRBV4-3,CASSHNRLAGEETQYF
TRBJ1-1,TRBV27,CASSLGPERQNTEAFF
TRBJ1-1,TRBV7-8,CASSRDEGRTEAFF
TRBJ2-7,TRBV30,CAWSVISYEQYF
TRBJ2-7,TRBV12-3/TRBV12-4,CASRSGTTIYEQYF
TRBJ2-2,TRBV7-9,CASSLGQQSTGELFF
TRBJ2-5,TRBV7-3,CASSSDIQETQYF
TRBJ1-2,TRBV28,CASSFRVEGYTF
TRBJ2-5,TRBV7-3,CASSLGGNQETQYF
TRBJ2-2,TRBV20-1,CSAEAPDRANTGELFF
TRBJ2-5,TRBV13,CASSPRDRGREETQYF
TRBJ1-4,TRBV19,CASSISGKANEKLFF
TRBJ2-5,TRBV5-6,CASSLVGQGGRETQYF
TRBJ1-5,TRBV19,CASRNPGQGARNQPQHF
TRBJ2-1,TRBV5-6,CASNTLLGQYNEQFF
TRBJ1-5,TRBV2,CASSEGAGRPGHF
TRBJ2-1,TRBV27,CASKKLAGEGNEQFF
TRBJ1-4,TRBV24-1,CATRGASNEKLFF
TRBJ1-5,TRBV3-1,CASSPARRINQPQHF
TRBJ2-5,TRBV5-8,CASSVAGGPGKETQYF
TRBJ1-5,TRBV12-3/TRBV12-4,CASSFSESNQPQHF
TRBJ2-6,TRBV11-2,CASSLGRWANVLTF
TRBJ1-2,TRBV3-1,CASSQDRQFDYGYTF
TRBJ1-6,TRBV5-1,CASSLVRDNSPLHF
TRBJ1-2,TRBV6-1,CASRGAATSNYGYTF
TRBJ1-2,TRBV30,CAWSRQGNYGYTF
TRBJ2-7,TRBV6-5,CASSYSRPITQTYEQYF